This T cell receptor beta chain was sequenced for a study of blood T cells in healthy people across ages (dated by TCRdb to between 2014 and 2017). General notes on the study: Template switching captured roughly one uniquely barcoded TCR beta cDNA molecule per two T cells in model experiments. Two additional independent replicas of 1 million unique cDNA reads from the same blood draw were analyzed for two donors (one aged 18 to 30 and one aged 80 or older). The donors were divided into four age groups: young (average around 17 years), middle-aged (about 41), aged (62) and long-lived (roughly 88). Donors of different ages were randomly distributed across sequencing lanes to avoid experimental bias. Age-related changes in TCR beta repertoire diversity were measured in the study by deep sequencing normalized with unique cDNA molecular identifiers.

The donors were roughly 40 Caucasian individuals from Russia, aged roughly 6 to 95 years, who were systemically healthy. Each donor gave 9.5 to 10 milliliters of peripheral blood, drawn into EDTA-treated Vacutainer tubes. Ficoll-Paque density-gradient centrifugation was used to isolate PBMCs, with at least 7 million obtained per sample. Trizol reagent was used to extract total RNA from PBMCs, with at least 5.5 micrograms per sample. For every donor, flow cytometry on a PBMC aliquot measured the percentage of naive CD45RAhigh/CD27high T cells. Turning to this clonotype: Its antigen remains unidentified. There are no base qualities to consult, and no much larger clone falls within one base.

Overall results and qualifications from the work: There was a strong correlation between observed TCR beta diversity and the percentage of naive T cells measured by flow cytometry. Estimates of total diversity from one million sequenced T cells were regarded as lower bounds and underestimates. Bulk unsorted PBMC profiling prevented conclusive comparison of naive and antigen-experienced compartments. Observed TCR beta diversity per million T cells fell roughly linearly with age, and a significant reduction was already apparent by age approximately 40. Compared with the aged group, more naive CD4+ T cells, fewer expanded clones and increased TCR diversity were shown by the long-lived group, suggesting age selection. Because donor CMV infection status was unknown, age-related changes in expanded clonotypes were potentially confounded.

Library generation was performed with 5' RACE. TCRdb lists the instrument as Illumina HiSeq 2500. A second PCR of about 6 to 12 cycles was run with a J-beta primer mix and a sample-barcoded 5' primer. Each TCR beta cDNA molecule received a unique molecular identifier from a template-switch 5' adaptor carrying 12 random nucleotides. Each sample yielded at least 3 million CDR3-containing paired-end reads. All of the RNA was converted into first-strand cDNA using the Mint cDNA synthesis kit, with a TRBC-specific oligonucleotide serving as the primer. Following uracil-DNA glycosylase treatment, all cDNA underwent a first 18-cycle PCR with the universal primers M1SS and BC2_uni_R. The original pipeline was this. For normalization, 1 million high-quality reads, each with a distinct molecular identifier, were randomly selected from each sample. Instead of being binned into consensus sequences, reads with shared molecular identifiers were discarded. MiTCR, set to a Q25 quality threshold and the strictest error-elimination algorithm, was used for CDR3 identification, clonotype clustering and error correction. A nonparametric unseen species model with Euler transformation was used to estimate a lower bound on total TCR beta diversity. TCRdb handled the public reads itself, with Q25 trimming in fastp and clone calling in MiXCR, and kept productive beta chains. Entries that share a CDR3 protein sequence are merged under the most common genes and DNA. The V and J calls and clone size come from TCRdb's table, not from the authors' own analysis. For this sample there are about 1,000,000 distinct CDR3 sequences; 40% to 55% appear just once. The leading ten clones occupy under 20% of the sample.

Trimming accounts for 1 base at V and 1 base at J, while the number of junction bases matched to no gene is 1. CDR1 and CDR2 (MNHEY, SVGAGI) derive from the germline V gene. Measured from the cysteine to the phenylalanine, the CDR3 is 15 residues long. The read is trimmed to its CDR3 DNA, 45 bases read in frame from base 1. The sequence was obtained from a woman aged 60-75 years in good health. The chain is encoded by TRBV6-5 joined to TRBJ2-3, with TRBD2 identical over 8 junction bases. Sequencing input: blood. The CDR3 reads as follows: CASSYYSGGTDTQYF. The nucleotide sequence reads TGTGCCAGCAGTTACTATAGCGGGGGCACAGATACGCAGTATTTT.